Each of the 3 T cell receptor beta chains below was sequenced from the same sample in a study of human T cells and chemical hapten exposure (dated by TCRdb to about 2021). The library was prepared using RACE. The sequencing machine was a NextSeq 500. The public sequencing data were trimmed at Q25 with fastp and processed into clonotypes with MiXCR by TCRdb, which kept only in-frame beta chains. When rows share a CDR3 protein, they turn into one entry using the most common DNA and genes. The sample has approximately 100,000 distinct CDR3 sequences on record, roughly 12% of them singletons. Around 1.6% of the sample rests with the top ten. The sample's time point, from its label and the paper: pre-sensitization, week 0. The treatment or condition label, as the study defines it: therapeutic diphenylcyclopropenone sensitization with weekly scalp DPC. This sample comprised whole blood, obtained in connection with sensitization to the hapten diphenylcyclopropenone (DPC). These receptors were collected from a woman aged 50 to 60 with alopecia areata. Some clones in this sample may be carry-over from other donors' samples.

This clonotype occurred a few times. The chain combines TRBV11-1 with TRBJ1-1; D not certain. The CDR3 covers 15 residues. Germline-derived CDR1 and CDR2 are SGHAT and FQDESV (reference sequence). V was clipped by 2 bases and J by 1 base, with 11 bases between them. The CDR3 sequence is CASSLFPRGNTEAFF. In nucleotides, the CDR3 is TGTGCCAGCAGCTTATTTCCGCGGGGGAACACTGAAGCTTTCTTT.

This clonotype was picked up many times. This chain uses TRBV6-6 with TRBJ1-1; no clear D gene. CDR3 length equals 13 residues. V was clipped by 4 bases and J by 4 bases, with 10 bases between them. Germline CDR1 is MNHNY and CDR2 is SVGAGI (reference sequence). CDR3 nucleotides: TGTGCCAGCAGTTGGGAACGGGGCACTGAAGCTTTCTTT. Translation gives CASSWERGTEAFF.

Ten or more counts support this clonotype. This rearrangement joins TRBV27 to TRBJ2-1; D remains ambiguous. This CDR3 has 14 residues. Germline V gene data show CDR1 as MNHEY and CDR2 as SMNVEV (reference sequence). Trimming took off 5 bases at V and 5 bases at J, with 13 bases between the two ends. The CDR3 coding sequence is TGTGCCAGCAGTCTCCTTGGCCCTCACAATGAGCAGTTCTTC. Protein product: CASSLLGPHNEQFF.